One sample yielded the 29 T cell receptor beta chains listed below, sequenced in a study of cytotoxic CD8 clonotypes in ibrutinib-treated CLL. Profiled with immunoSEQ multiplex PCR; TCRdb holds only in-frame clones, not every one. The table includes nearly 300,000 clones, approximately 76% detected once. The input for sequencing was PBMCs, taken at disease progression, from a patient treated with ibrutinib. These receptors were taken from a human donor with chronic lymphocytic leukemia.

The sample holds a few counts of this clone. The CDR3 here is CASSEWAVGQPQHF. Written as DNA, the CDR3 is TGTGCCAGCAGTGAATGGGCCGTGGGTCAGCCCCAGCATTTT. This rearrangement joins TRBV25-1 to TRBJ1-5; D ambiguous. In germline, CDR1 is MGHDK, CDR2 SYGVNS. Trimming shortened V by 1 base and J by 6 bases, and 10 bases separated the two germline ends. This CDR3 contains 14 residues.

In this sample, this clone turned up a few times. The chain uses TRBV29-1 and TRBJ1-2; D ambiguous. The CDR3 has 11 residues. Deletions cut 6 bases from V and 4 bases from J, with 9 bases between. Germline CDR1 is SQVTM and CDR2 is ANQGSEA. The CDR3 here is CSVEKSYGYTF. The CDR3 DNA reads as TGCAGCGTCGAGAAGAGCTATGGCTACACCTTC.

The chain recombines TRBV7-3 with TRBJ2-4; TRBD1 matches 7 bases. Trimming cost V 1 base and J 8 bases; bases outside gene matches: 8. Germline assignment: CDR1 SGHTA and CDR2 FQGTGA. This CDR3 has 15 amino acids. The CDR3 region has the DNA TGTGCCAGCAGCTTAAGAAGGGGGCGTATAGACATTCAGTACTTC. Amino acid sequence: CASSLRRGRIDIQYF.

The rearrangement joins TRBV4-1 to TRBJ1-1; TRBD1 might be the D (6 bases). Germline V CDR1 and CDR2: MGHRA, YSYEKL. The CDR3 is made up of 15 amino acids. Trimming took 0 bases from V and 7 from J, leaving 15 bases between them. The CDR3 reads CASSQEGGTAIEAFF. The CDR3 bases are TGCGCCAGCAGCCAAGAAGGGGGGACGGCCATTGAAGCTTTCTTT.

The V call is TRBV7-6, the J call TRBJ2-3, with a possible D match to TRBD2 (5 bases). Per the germline V gene, CDR1 is SGHVS and CDR2 is FNYEAQ. V lost 5 bases to trimming and J lost 0 bases, with 12 bases between them. The length of the CDR3 is 15 residues. CDR3 sequence (DNA): TGTGCCAGCAGCCGGACTGGATCTAGCACAGATACGCAGTATTTT. This sequence encodes CASSRTGSSTDTQYF.

The chain combines TRBV28 with TRBJ1-4; D might be TRBD1 (6 bases). V lost 5 bases and J 2 bases, leaving 15 bases between the germline ends. From germline, CDR1 is MDHEN and CDR2 SYDVKM. This CDR3 has 16 amino acids. CDR3 in amino acids: CASSLWEGGTNEKLFF. In DNA form, the CDR3 reads TGTGCCAGCAGTCTTTGGGAGGGGGGGACTAATGAAAAACTGTTTTTT.

V is TRBV29-1 and J is TRBJ2-1, with TRBD1 matching over 8 bases. J was trimmed by 0 bases and V by 3 bases; bases with no gene match: 1. Germline V lookup: CDR1 SQVTM, CDR2 ANQGSEA. This CDR3 has 14 amino acids. CDR3 sequence reads: CSVDGTGSYNEQFF. DNA of the CDR3: TGCAGCGTTGACGGGACAGGCTCCTACAATGAGCAGTTCTTC.

The sample holds a few counts of this clone. The chain is built from TRBV4-1 and TRBJ1-4, with D maybe TRBD1 (6 bases). This CDR3 spans 18 amino acids. Deletions cut 0 bases from V and 1 base from J, with 15 bases between. CDR1 and CDR2 from the germline V gene are MGHRA and YSYEKL. CDR3 sequence: CASSQDRWGALTNEKLFF. CDR3 in DNA: TGCGCCAGCAGCCAAGATAGATGGGGGGCATTAACTAATGAAAAACTGTTTTTT.

The rearrangement joins TRBV27 to TRBJ2-5; 9 bases agree with TRBD1. The J segment lost 4 bases and the V segment lost 5 bases, leaving 8 bases of the junction unmatched. CDR1 MNHEY and CDR2 SMNVEV come from the germline V gene (reference sequence). The CDR3 is 15 amino acids. CDR3 sequence reads: CASSIGTGFRETQYF. The CDR3 DNA follows: TGTGCCAGCAGTATCGGGACAGGGTTCCGAGAGACCCAGTACTTC.

The chain combines TRBV10-3 with TRBJ2-1; 7 bases are a match to TRBD2. This CDR3 has 17 amino acids. Trimming took 3 bases from V and 8 from J; bases not matched to a gene: 16. Germline CDR1 ENHRY, CDR2 SYGVKD. The CDR3 protein is CAISENLGGIESDEQFF. The DNA for the CDR3 is TGTGCCATCAGTGAAAATCTGGGGGGGATAGAATCAGATGAGCAGTTCTTC.

The chain uses TRBV7-3 and TRBJ2-3; 8 nucleotides match TRBD2. Germline trimming cut 5 bases from V and 1 base from J; bases unmatched to any gene: 5. CDR3 length equals 15 residues. CDR1 is SGHTA and CDR2 is FQGTGA in the germline V gene. CDR3 nucleotide sequence: TGTGCCAGCAGCCACCTGACTAGCGGCACAGATACGCAGTATTTT. Encoded protein: CASSHLTSGTDTQYF.

The chain is built from TRBV6-1 and TRBJ2-7; 7 bases match TRBD2. CDR3 length: 15 amino acids. Germline CDR1 reads MNHNS; CDR2 reads SASEGT. The junction had 5 bases not matched to a gene; V was cut back by 3 bases and J by 0 bases. This CDR3 reads CASSDWGGSSYEQYF. CDR3 nucleotide sequence: TGTGCCAGCAGTGATTGGGGGGGGAGCTCCTACGAGCAGTACTTC.

The V call is TRBV19, the J call TRBJ1-1, with D possibly being TRBD1 (6 bases). V was cut by 3 bases and J by 0 bases, with 23 bases left in between. From germline, CDR1 is LNHDA and CDR2 SQIVND (reference sequence). This CDR3 contains 19 residues. The CDR3 nucleotides read TGTGCCAGTAGTATGGCGGGGGGCGCCGGACCCTTCATGAACACTGAAGCTTTCTTT. It is translated as CASSMAGGAGPFMNTEAFF.

The chain employs TRBV2 and TRBJ2-7; no clear D. Looked up from germline, CDR1 is SNHLY and CDR2 is FYNNEI. This CDR3 region has 14 residues. V dropped 3 bases and J dropped 3 bases, with 12 bases sitting between them. CDR3 DNA: TGTGCCAGCAGTGATACCAGGTTAGGCTACGAGCAGTACTTC. As protein: CASSDTRLGYEQYF.

V usage is TRBV6-5 and J usage is TRBJ2-5, with D tentatively TRBD1 (6 bases). The V end lost 2 bases, the J end lost 2 bases, and 15 bases lay between the germline ends. Germline CDR1 MNHEY, CDR2 SVGAGI. The CDR3 covers 16 residues. CDR3 protein: CASSYGGPRVQETQYF. The CDR3 DNA sequence: TGTGCCAGCAGTTACGGGGGCCCGAGGGTACAAGAGACCCAGTACTTC.

The V and J genes are TRBV29-1 and TRBJ2-5; TRBD1 matches 10 bases. The V segment lost 6 bases and the J segment 4 bases; nucleotides outside the gene matches: 5. Germline V CDR1 and CDR2: SQVTM, ANQGSEA. This CDR3 region has 13 residues. The CDR3 DNA is TGCAGCGTCCGCCGGGACAGGGGAGAGACCCAGTACTTC. The encoded protein is CSVRRDRGETQYF.

CDR3 nucleotides: TGCGCCAGCAGCTTGAACGCAGGGTATGGCTACACCTTC. It encodes CASSLNAGYGYTF. The chain has TRBV5-1 and TRBJ1-2; maybe TRBD1 (5 bases). CDR1 and CDR2 (germline): SGHRS, YFSETQ. V was pared by 1 base and J by 5 bases, with 9 bases between. This CDR3 has 13 residues.

There are a few counts of this clone. This rearrangement joins TRBV10-1 to TRBJ2-1, with unresolved D. With 8 bases removed from V and 5 bases from J, the gap between germline ends came to 19 bases. This CDR3 region has 15 residues. The germline gives CDR1 WNHNN, CDR2 SYGVQD (reference sequence). The chain's CDR3 is CASRWVVPGDNEQFF. As DNA, the CDR3 is TGCGCCAGCCGGTGGGTGGTACCTGGGGACAATGAGCAGTTCTTC.

The rearrangement links TRBV7-2 to TRBJ1-2; D gene ambiguous. Trimming took 5 bases from V and 7 from J, leaving 23 bases between them. Germline CDR1 SGHTA, CDR2 FQGNSA. The CDR3 has 16 residues. The CDR3 spells CASSPGGSESGPGYTF. The CDR3 nucleotides are TGTGCCAGCAGCCCAGGAGGCTCAGAGTCCGGGCCTGGCTACACCTTC. The variable domain in full, completed from reference TRBV7-2 and TRBJ1-2, reads GAGVSQSPSNKVTEKGKDVELRCDPISGHTALYWYRQSLGQGLEFLIYFQGNSAPDKSGLPSDRFSAERTGGSVSTLTIQRTQQEDSAVYLCASSPGGSESGPGYTFGSGTRLTVV.

The V gene is TRBV18, the J gene TRBJ2-7; D tentatively fits TRBD1 or TRBD2 (5 bases each). Looked up from germline, CDR1 is KGHSH and CDR2 is LQKENI. With 3 bases removed from V and 6 bases from J, the gap between germline ends came to 12 bases. This CDR3 spans 13 amino acids. The CDR3 is CASSPVPGREQYF. The CDR3 region has the DNA TGTGCCAGCTCACCGGTCCCGGGGCGCGAGCAGTACTTC.

V gene TRBV6-1 combines with J gene TRBJ1-2; 7 bases match TRBD1. CDR3 size: 16 residues. CDR1 MNHNS and CDR2 SASEGT come from the germline V gene. J gave up 0 bases and V 0 bases, and 4 bases lay outside the gene matches. CDR3 DNA: TGTGCCAGCAGTGAAGCGGTAGGGACAGCTAACTATGGCTACACCTTC. Translated: CASSEAVGTANYGYTF.

The rearrangement links TRBV11-2 to TRBJ2-1; D remains unclear. V was trimmed by 5 bases and J by 5 bases, leaving 13 bases between them. The CDR3 loop spans 14 amino acids. From germline, CDR1 is SGHAT and CDR2 FQNNGV. CDR3 protein: CASSPRLEHNEQFF. DNA of the CDR3: TGTGCCAGCAGCCCCCGTTTGGAACACAATGAGCAGTTCTTC.

This chain joins TRBV28 and TRBJ2-7, with TRBD2 identical over 7 bases. Per germline, CDR1 MDHEN and CDR2 SYDVKM. The CDR3 consists of 15 residues. V shed 2 bases, J shed 7 bases, and the junction held 11 bases outside the gene matches. CDR3 loop: CASSLGASGIGEQYF. DNA of the CDR3: TGTGCCAGCAGTTTAGGCGCCAGCGGGATAGGGGAGCAGTACTTC.

This rearrangement joins TRBV28 to TRBJ2-7; D unclear. Trimming removed 4 bases from V and 2 bases from J, with 12 bases in between. This CDR3 spans 14 amino acids. Germline CDR1 and CDR2: MDHEN and SYDVKM. Here the CDR3 reads CASSSNTDTYEQYF. CDR3 coding DNA: TGTGCCAGCAGTTCCAACACGGATACCTACGAGCAGTACTTC.

The sample holds a few counts of this clone. This rearrangement joins TRBV9 to TRBJ2-2; D is possibly TRBD1 (6 bases). Trimming left V 0 bases short and J 7 bases short, with 10 bases between. The CDR3 contains 14 residues. Per the germline V gene, CDR1 is SGDLS and CDR2 is YYNGEE. Here the CDR3 DNA reads TGTGCCAGCAGCGTAGCTGCAGGGGTCGGGGAGCTGTTTTTT. It specifies CASSVAAGVGELFF.

The V gene is TRBV7-5, the J gene TRBJ1-4. TRBV7-5 is recorded as a pseudogene. The CDR3 loop spans 14 amino acids. The CDR3 protein is CVRSPYPADEKLFF. The CDR3 DNA reads as TGTGTCAGAAGCCCCTACCCGGCTGATGAAAAACTGTTTTTT.

The genes are TRBV7-8 and TRBJ1-2, with D possibly matching TRBD1 (6 bases). Trimming removed 3 bases from V and 5 bases from J, with 16 bases in between. CDR3 size: 15 residues. Looked up from germline, CDR1 is SGHVS and CDR2 is FQNEAQ. CDR3 in amino acids: CASSLEQGKGYGYTF. In DNA, the CDR3 is TGTGCCAGCAGCTTGGAACAGGGCAAAGGATATGGCTACACCTTC.

The V and J genes are TRBV6-1 and TRBJ2-7, with 10 positions matching TRBD1. Trimming at V came to 7 bases and at J to 5 bases, leaving 5 bases not matched to a gene. The CDR3 runs 13 residues. Germline CDR1 is MNHNS and CDR2 is SASEGT. In DNA, the CDR3 is TGTGCCAGCATCCACGGGACAGGGGACGAGCAGTACTTC. It specifies CASIHGTGDEQYF.

The chain links TRBV29-1 to TRBJ1-2, with D perhaps TRBD1 (6 bases). The length of the CDR3 is 11 residues. Trimming took off 7 bases at V and 8 bases at J, with 14 bases between the two ends. Germline V CDR1 and CDR2: SQVTM, ANQGSEA. CDR3 bases: TGCAGCGCCGACAGGCGTAAGGGCTACACCTTC. It codes for CSADRRKGYTF. The full variable domain, its missing parts supplied by reference TRBV29-1 and TRBJ1-2, is SAVISQKPSRDICQRGTSLTIQCQVDSQVTMMFWYRQQPGQSLTLIATANQGSEATYESGFVIDKFPISRPNLTFSTLTVSNMSPEDSSIYLCSADRRKGYTFGSGTRLTVV.